This entry lists 28 T cell receptor beta chains sequenced from one sample in a study of beta chain features in type 1 diabetes. The isolated RNA, all of it, was reverse transcribed, so expressed TCRB transcripts were what got sequenced. Clones were read by immunoSEQ multiplex PCR, and TCRdb kept only the in-frame ones, dropping some. The sample consists of 150,000 or so clones, just over 9% of them appearing once. The sequencing input was central memory CD4+ T cells from blood. The receptors originated from a man younger than 35 in good health.

The chain combines TRBV7-2 with TRBJ2-1; D is possibly TRBD2 (5 bases). Looked up from germline, CDR1 is SGHTA and CDR2 is FQGNSA. With 1 base removed from V and 7 bases from J, the gap between germline ends came to 8 bases. The CDR3 contains 13 residues. DNA for the CDR3: TGTGCCAGCAGCTTAGTTAGGGAGAATGAGCAGTTCTTC. It translates to CASSLVRENEQFF.

This clone was counted only a few times. The chain has TRBV7-2 and TRBJ2-3; 12 bases line up with TRBD2. V lost 7 bases, J lost 2 bases, and 4 bases stayed unmatched. The CDR3 is made up of 15 amino acids. Germline V lookup: CDR1 SGHTA, CDR2 FQGNSA. CDR3 in amino acids: CASKTSGGSTDTQYF. The CDR3 DNA reads as TGTGCCAGCAAGACTAGCGGGGGTTCCACAGATACGCAGTATTTT.

A remark on this clone: This may arise from a read error, as a much more abundant clone is one base away. No conserved phenylalanine or tryptophan ends this CDR3, so it is likely a read error. The chain joins TRBV5-1 to TRBJ2-3; D is uncertain. Trimming pared 1 base from V and 1 base from J, leaving 7 bases between. The germline gives CDR1 SGHRS, CDR2 YFSETQ. This CDR3 spans 14 amino acids. The CDR3 here is CASSLNQGTDTQYS. The CDR3, as DNA: TGCGCCAGCAGCTTGAACCAGGGCACAGATACGCAGTATTCT.

This clone was seen more than once but under ten times. This sequence joins TRBV10-1 and TRBJ2-7; possible D gene TRBD1, 6 bases. The CDR3 consists of 13 residues. Germline loops: CDR1 WNHNN, CDR2 SYGVQD (reference sequence). Trimming took 5 bases from V and 6 from J, leaving 14 bases between them. CDR3 DNA sequence: TGCGCCAGCAGTTCGTGGGACATCTCCGAGCAGTACTTC. Amino acids: CASSSWDISEQYF.

This sequence joins TRBV9 and TRBJ2-5, with 10 bases lining up with TRBD2. V was pared by 4 bases and J by 5 bases, with 8 bases of the junction left unmatched. The CDR3 has 15 residues. Per germline, CDR1 SGDLS and CDR2 YYNGEE. In DNA form, the CDR3 reads TGTGCCAGCAGCTCGTTAGCGGGGGGTGAGGAGACCCAGTACTTC. Translated, it gives CASSSLAGGEETQYF. Drawing the rest from reference TRBV9 and TRBJ2-5, the complete variable domain is DSGVTQTPKHLITATGQRVTLRCSPRSGDLSVYWYQQSLDQGLQFLIQYYNGEERAKGNILERFSAQQFPDLHSELNLSSLELGDSALYFCASSSLAGGEETQYFGPGTRLLVL.

This clone was detected a few times. The chain links TRBV7-2 to TRBJ2-1, with 9 bases matching TRBD1. J lost 5 bases, V lost 7 bases, and 9 bases had no gene match. This CDR3 contains 15 residues. CDR1 is SGHTA and CDR2 is FQGNSA in the germline V gene. This CDR3 is CASTPGTGYNNEQFF. CDR3 bases: TGTGCCAGCACCCCCGGGACAGGGTATAACAATGAGCAGTTCTTC.

The chain combines TRBV15 with TRBJ2-6, with TRBD1 matching over 8 bases. With 5 bases clipped from V and 0 bases from J, the junction kept 6 bases outside the gene matches. The CDR3 totals 17 residues. Germline values: CDR1 LNHNV, CDR2 YYDKDF (reference sequence). CDR3 in DNA: TGTGCCACCAGCGGCCGGGACAGGAGCTCTGGGGCCAACGTCCTGACTTTC. Translation: CATSGRDRSSGANVLTF.

The V and J genes are TRBV6-6 and TRBJ2-1, with TRBD1 identical over 9 bases. The germline V gene has CDR1 MNHNY and CDR2 SVGAGI (reference sequence). The CDR3 loop spans 14 amino acids. Losses at the gene ends were 5 bases for V and 5 bases for J; bases not matched to a gene: 4. Written as DNA, the CDR3 is TGTGCCAGCAGTAGACAGGGGGTGAACAATGAGCAGTTCTTC. It codes for CASSRQGVNNEQFF.

This clone was counted at least ten times. The chain combines TRBV7-8 with TRBJ2-7; possibly TRBD2 for D (6 bases). Germline CDR1 SGHVS, CDR2 FQNEAQ. With 1 base removed from V and 5 bases from J, the gap between germline ends came to 18 bases. The CDR3 sequence is 16 residues long. The CDR3 loop is CASSLVGGISANEQYF. CDR3 DNA sequence: TGTGCCAGCAGCTTAGTGGGGGGAATCAGTGCGAACGAGCAGTACTTC.

In its sample, this clone was seen many times. The chain carries TRBV30 and TRBJ1-6, with D unclear. Germline CDR1 and CDR2: GTSNPN and SVGIG (reference sequence). This CDR3 contains 12 residues. This CDR3 is CVAGGSDSPLHF. DNA of the CDR3: TGTGTCGCGGGTGGCAGTGATTCACCCCTCCACTTT. The entire variable domain, with the rest obtained from reference TRBV30 and TRBJ1-6, is as follows: SQTIHQWPATLVQPVGSPLSLECTVEGTSNPNLYWYRQAAGRGLQLLFYSVGIGQISSEVPQNLSASRPQDRQFILSSKKLLLSDSGFYLCVAGGSDSPLHFGNGTRLTVT.

The chain is built from TRBV9 and TRBJ2-3, with 12 bases lining up with TRBD2. The J segment lost 1 base and the V segment lost 4 bases, leaving 4 bases of the junction unmatched. CDR1 is SGDLS and CDR2 is YYNGEE in the germline V gene. CDR3 length: 16 residues. CDR3 loop: CASSSRLAGGTDTQYF. Written as DNA, the CDR3 is TGTGCCAGCAGCTCCCGACTAGCGGGGGGCACAGATACGCAGTATTTT.

This clone was seen a handful of times. The J gene is TRBJ1-3, the V gene TRBV7-8, with D unresolved. Between the trimmed V and J ends, which lost 3 bases and 2 bases, there was a span of 8 bases. The CDR3 contains 14 residues. Germline lookup yields CDR1 SGHVS and CDR2 FQNEAQ. CDR3 in amino acids: CASSFTGTGNTIYF. The CDR3 nucleotides are TGTGCCAGCAGCTTTACGGGTACTGGAAACACCATATATTTT.

The V and J genes are TRBV25-1 and TRBJ1-4; D may be TRBD1 (6 bases). Trimming cost V 5 bases and J 4 bases, with 20 bases left between them. The CDR3 is 17 amino acids. Germline V CDR1 and CDR2: MGHDK, SYGVNS. This chain's CDR3 is CASSFPRQGPHNEKLFF. For the CDR3, the DNA is TGTGCCAGCAGTTTCCCTCGGCAGGGGCCACATAATGAAAAACTGTTTTTT.

The chain couples TRBV6-5 to TRBJ1-6; 8 bases line up with TRBD1. In germline, CDR1 is MNHEY, CDR2 SVGAGI. CDR3 length: 15 amino acids. V dropped 6 bases and J dropped 4; count of bases not matched to a gene: 5. The CDR3 region has the DNA TGTGCCAGCAGCGCGGGACAGGTTTATAATTCACCCCTCCACTTT. Its protein product is CASSAGQVYNSPLHF.

For this clone: Other DNA sequences of this sample code for an identical CDR3. The chain carries TRBV4-1 and TRBJ1-1; unclear D gene. V was clipped by 0 bases and J by 7 bases, with 15 bases between them. The CDR3 runs 15 residues. Germline V gene lookup returns CDR1 MGHRA and CDR2 YSYEKL. As DNA, the CDR3 is TGCGCCAGCAGCCAAGATTCCCTGGCGGGCCGTGAAGCTTTCTTT. This codes for CASSQDSLAGREAFF.

This clone was counted a few times. This chain uses TRBV5-1 with TRBJ1-2; 9 bases fit TRBD1. V lost 3 bases and J lost 4; bases outside the gene matches: 4. CDR3 length equals 14 residues. Germline CDR1 reads SGHRS; CDR2 reads YFSETQ. CDR3: CASSSGQGVYGYTF. In DNA form, the CDR3 reads TGCGCCAGCAGCTCGGGACAGGGTGTCTATGGCTACACCTTC. The variable domain in full, completed from reference TRBV5-1 and TRBJ1-2, reads KAGVTQTPRYLIKTRGQQVTLSCSPISGHRSVSWYQQTPGQGLQFLFEYFSETQRNKGNFPGRFSGRQFSNSRSEMNVSTLELGDSALYLCASSSGQGVYGYTFGSGTRLTVV.

This clone was observed a handful of times. This chain links TRBV6-5 with TRBJ1-3; D uncertain. V lost 6 bases and J 4 bases, leaving 16 bases between the germline ends. This CDR3 comprises 15 residues. Per the germline V gene, CDR1 is MNHEY and CDR2 is SVGAGI. For the CDR3, the DNA is TGTGCCAGCAGACCCGAGGGTAATCGAGGAAACACCATATATTTT. This codes for CASRPEGNRGNTIYF.

This clone was seen more than once but under ten times. The chain joins TRBV5-1 to TRBJ2-3, with D perhaps TRBD1 (5 bases). With 4 bases removed from V and 5 bases from J, the gap between germline ends came to 20 bases. The germline CDR1 and CDR2 sequences are SGHRS and YFSETQ. The CDR3 has 16 residues. CDR3 sequence reads: CASSRQGAHRGDTQYF. DNA for the CDR3: TGCGCCAGCAGCCGACAAGGGGCTCATCGTGGAGATACGCAGTATTTT.

The chain uses TRBV7-9 and TRBJ2-3; TRBD1 matches at 10 bases. J gave up 6 bases and V 5 bases, and 5 bases lay outside the gene matches. There are 14 residues in the CDR3. From germline, CDR1 is SEHNR and CDR2 FQNEAQ (reference sequence). CDR3 protein: CASSTDRGPDTQYF. Written as DNA, the CDR3 is TGTGCCAGCAGCACCGACAGGGGGCCGGATACGCAGTATTTT.

There are a few counts of this clone. The chain couples TRBV7-9 to TRBJ2-7; perhaps TRBD1 as D (7 bases). Germline V gives CDR1 SEHNR, CDR2 FQNEAQ (reference sequence). The germline V and J ends were trimmed by 0 bases and 7 bases, with 16 bases remaining between them. CDR3 length: 15 amino acids. CDR3 protein: CASSLASGGSEEQYF. The DNA of the CDR3 is TGTGCCAGCAGCTTAGCGTCAGGGGGGTCGGAAGAGCAGTACTTC.

The chain carries TRBV11-3 and TRBJ2-1; D not resolved. Trimming shortened V by 1 base and J by 0 bases, and 10 bases separated the two germline ends. CDR3 size: 16 residues. Germline V gene sequence: CDR1 SGHNT, CDR2 YENEEA. This CDR3 is CASSLGAGFSYNEQFF. The CDR3 DNA is TGTGCCAGCAGCTTAGGAGCAGGTTTCTCCTACAATGAGCAGTTCTTC.

The V call is TRBV7-2, the J call TRBJ2-3; 7 positions agree with TRBD1. The V and J ends lost 1 base and 1 base, in that order; junction bases with no gene match: 5. CDR3 length: 16 amino acids. Germline V gives CDR1 SGHTA, CDR2 FQGNSA. The CDR3 region is CASSLVHRGRTDTQYF. The CDR3 coding sequence is TGTGCCAGCAGCTTAGTTCACAGGGGACGCACAGATACGCAGTATTTT. The full variable domain, with the rest looked up from reference TRBV7-2 and TRBJ2-3, is GAGVSQSPSNKVTEKGKDVELRCDPISGHTALYWYRQSLGQGLEFLIYFQGNSAPDKSGLPSDRFSAERTGGSVSTLTIQRTQQEDSAVYLCASSLVHRGRTDTQYFGPGTRLTVL.

In this sample, this clone turned up a few times. The V gene is TRBV28, the J gene TRBJ2-7; no definite D call. Germline CDR1 is MDHEN and CDR2 is SYDVKM. CDR3 length equals 12 residues. V gave up 5 bases and J gave up 4 bases, with 9 bases separating them. The CDR3 region is CASSPALYEQYF. DNA of the CDR3: TGTGCCAGCAGTCCTGCCCTATACGAGCAGTACTTC.

This clone was counted a few times. This rearrangement joins TRBV4-1 to TRBJ1-2; D might be TRBD1 (5 bases). V was cut by 4 bases and J by 0 bases, with 12 bases left in between. Germline CDR1 reads MGHRA; CDR2 reads YSYEKL. The CDR3 is made up of 15 amino acids. The CDR3 nucleotides are TGCGCCAGCAGCCTCAGACAGAGCTCTAACTATGGCTACACCTTC. It translates to CASSLRQSSNYGYTF.

This clone has at least ten counts. CDR3: CASSFRRESPLHF. As DNA, the CDR3 is TGTGCCAGCAGTTTTCGCAGGGAATCACCCCTCCACTTT. J is TRBJ1-6 and V is TRBV27, with D possibly being TRBD1 (5 bases). Deletions cut 3 bases from V and 10 bases from J, with 10 bases between. Germline V CDR1 and CDR2: MNHEY, SMNVEV (reference sequence). The CDR3 loop spans 13 amino acids.

This clone was seen only a few times. The chain employs TRBV7-2 and TRBJ1-5; D not resolved. Germline assignment: CDR1 SGHTA and CDR2 FQGNSA. The CDR3 spans 15 residues. Trimming took 5 bases from V and 5 from J, leaving 16 bases between them. DNA of the CDR3: TGTGCCAGCAGCCGTAACATCGAGGGTTATCAGCCCCAGCATTTT. It encodes CASSRNIEGYQPQHF.

This clone appeared a few times. This chain joins TRBV5-1 and TRBJ1-4; 7 bases agree with TRBD1. The CDR3 consists of 16 residues. V lost 3 bases to trimming and J lost 0 bases; unmatched junction nucleotides: 5. Germline assignment: CDR1 SGHRS and CDR2 YFSETQ. CDR3 DNA: TGCGCCAGCAGCTCCACCGGGACAGCAACTAATGAAAAACTGTTTTTT. This codes for CASSSTGTATNEKLFF.

The chain employs TRBV30 and TRBJ2-5; 11 nucleotides match TRBD2. From germline, CDR1 is GTSNPN and CDR2 SVGIG (reference sequence). The CDR3 contains 15 residues. V lost 4 bases and J lost 1; bases outside the gene matches: 5. The CDR3 DNA follows: TGTGCCTGGACCCGAGGGACTAGCGGCCAAGAGACCCAGTACTTC. It translates to CAWTRGTSGQETQYF.